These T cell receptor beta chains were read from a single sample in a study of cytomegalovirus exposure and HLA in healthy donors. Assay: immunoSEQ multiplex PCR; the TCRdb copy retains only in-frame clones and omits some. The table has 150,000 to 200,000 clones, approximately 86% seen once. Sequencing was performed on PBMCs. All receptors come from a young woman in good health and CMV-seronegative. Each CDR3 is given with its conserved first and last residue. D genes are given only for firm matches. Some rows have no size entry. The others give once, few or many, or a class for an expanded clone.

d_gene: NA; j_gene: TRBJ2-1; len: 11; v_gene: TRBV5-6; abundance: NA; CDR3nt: TGTGCCAGCAGCTTTAGCAATGAGCAGTTCTTC; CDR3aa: CASSFSNEQFF
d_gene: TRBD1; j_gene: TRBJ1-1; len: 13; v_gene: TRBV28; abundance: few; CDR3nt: TGTGCCAGCAGTTTGGGGACAGGGCCTGGGGCTTTCTTT; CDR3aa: CASSLGTGPGAFF
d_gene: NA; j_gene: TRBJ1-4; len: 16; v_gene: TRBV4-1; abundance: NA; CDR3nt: TGCGCCAGCAGCTCCCTGGGGCAGACACACAATGAAAAACTGTTTTTT; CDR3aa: CASSSLGQTHNEKLFF
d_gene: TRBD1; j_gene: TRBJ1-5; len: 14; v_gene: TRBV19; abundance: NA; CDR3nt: TGTGCCAGTAGTAGAACAGGGGACAATCAGCCCCAGCATTTT; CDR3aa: CASSRTGDNQPQHF
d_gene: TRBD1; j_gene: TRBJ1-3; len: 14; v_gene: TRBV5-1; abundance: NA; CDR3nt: TGCGCCAGCAGCCCGACAGGGACCGGAAACACCATATATTTT; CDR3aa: CASSPTGTGNTIYF
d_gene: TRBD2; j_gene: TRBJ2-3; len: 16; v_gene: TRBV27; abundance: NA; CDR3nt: TGTGCCAGCAGTACTTGGACTAGCGGGGAATCAGATACGCAGTATTTT; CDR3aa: CASSTWTSGESDTQYF
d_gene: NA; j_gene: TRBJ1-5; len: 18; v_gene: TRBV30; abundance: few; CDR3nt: TGTGCCTGGAGTGTACGGACAGATATGGGATTTAGCAATCAGCCCCAGCATTTT; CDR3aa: CAWSVRTDMGFSNQPQHF
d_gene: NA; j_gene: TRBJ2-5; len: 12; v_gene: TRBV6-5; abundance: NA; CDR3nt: TGTGCCAGCGGGGGCAGGCAAGAGACCCAGTACTTC; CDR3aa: CASGGRQETQYF
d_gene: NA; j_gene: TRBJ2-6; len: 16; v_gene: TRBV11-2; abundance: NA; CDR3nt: TGTGCCAGCAGCTTACTAGGAAGTCCTGGGGCCAACGTCCTGACTTTC; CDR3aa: CASSLLGSPGANVLTF
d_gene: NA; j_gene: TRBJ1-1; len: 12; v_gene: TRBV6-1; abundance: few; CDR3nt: TGTGCCAGCAGCTGGGAGGACACTGAAGCTTTCTTT; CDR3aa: CASSWEDTEAFF
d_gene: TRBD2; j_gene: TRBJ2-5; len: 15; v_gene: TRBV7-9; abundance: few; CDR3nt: TGTTCCAGCAATGTACTAGCGGGAGTGTCCGAGACCCAGTACTTC; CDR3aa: CSSNVLAGVSETQYF
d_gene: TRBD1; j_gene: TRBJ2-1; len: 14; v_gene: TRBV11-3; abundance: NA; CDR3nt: TGTGCCAGCAGCCCTGGCCGGGACAGCAATGAGCAGTTCTTC; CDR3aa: CASSPGRDSNEQFF
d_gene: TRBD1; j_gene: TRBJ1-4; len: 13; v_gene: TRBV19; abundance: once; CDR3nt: TGTGCCAGTCAGACAGGGCCTAATGAAAAACTGTTTTTT; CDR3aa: CASQTGPNEKLFF
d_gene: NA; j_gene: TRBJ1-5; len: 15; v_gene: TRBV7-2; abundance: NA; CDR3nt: TGTGCCAGCAGCCCACAGCACGTTAGCAATCAGCCCCAGCATTTT; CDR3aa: CASSPQHVSNQPQHF
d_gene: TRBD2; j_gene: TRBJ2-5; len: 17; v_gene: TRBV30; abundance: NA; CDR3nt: TGTGCCTGGAGTGTACGGAGGACTAGCGGGAGTCAAGAGACCCAGTACTTC; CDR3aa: CAWSVRRTSGSQETQYF
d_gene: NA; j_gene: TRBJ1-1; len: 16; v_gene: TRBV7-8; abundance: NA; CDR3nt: TGTGCCAGCAGCTCGTCCAAAATACGAGGGAACACTGAAGCTTTCTTT; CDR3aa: CASSSSKIRGNTEAFF
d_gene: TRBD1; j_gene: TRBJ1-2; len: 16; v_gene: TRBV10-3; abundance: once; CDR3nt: TGTGCCATCAGTGAGACCAACAGGGGGTCCAACTATGGCTACACCTTC; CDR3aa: CAISETNRGSNYGYTF
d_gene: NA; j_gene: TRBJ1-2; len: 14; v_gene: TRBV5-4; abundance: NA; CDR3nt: TGTGCCAGCAGCCTTGGGAGGGGGAACTATGGCTACACCTTC; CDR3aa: CASSLGRGNYGYTF
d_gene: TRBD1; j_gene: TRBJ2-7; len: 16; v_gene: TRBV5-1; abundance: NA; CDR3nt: TGCGCCAGCAGCCCATGGGACAGGGGGACGTCCTACGAGCAGTACTTC; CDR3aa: CASSPWDRGTSYEQYF
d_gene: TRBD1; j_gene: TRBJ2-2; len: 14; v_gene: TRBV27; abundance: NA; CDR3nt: TGTGCCAGCAGTCCCGACAGGGGCACCGGGGAGCTGTTTTTT; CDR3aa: CASSPDRGTGELFF
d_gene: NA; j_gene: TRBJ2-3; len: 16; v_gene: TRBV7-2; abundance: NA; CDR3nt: TGTGCCAGCAGCTTAGAGGTAGCGACTTACACAGATACGCAGTATTTT; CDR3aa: CASSLEVATYTDTQYF
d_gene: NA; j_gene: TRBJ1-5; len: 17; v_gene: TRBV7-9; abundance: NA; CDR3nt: TGTGCCAGCAGCTTAGCGGAGGGCAGAACAGGCAATCAGCCCCAGCATTTT; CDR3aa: CASSLAEGRTGNQPQHF
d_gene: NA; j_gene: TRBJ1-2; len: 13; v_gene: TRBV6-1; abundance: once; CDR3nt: TGTGCCAGCTCGCCAGGGCGAAACTATGGCTACACCTTC; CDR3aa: CASSPGRNYGYTF
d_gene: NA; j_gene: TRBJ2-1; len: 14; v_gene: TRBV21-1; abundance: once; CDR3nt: TGTGCCAGCATGGGGACAGGGTTTACTACTGAGCAGTTCTTC; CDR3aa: CASMGTGFTTEQFF
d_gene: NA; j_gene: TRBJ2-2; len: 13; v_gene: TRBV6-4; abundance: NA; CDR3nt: TGTGCCAGCAGTGACTCACAGACCGGGGAGCTGTTTTTT; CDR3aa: CASSDSQTGELFF
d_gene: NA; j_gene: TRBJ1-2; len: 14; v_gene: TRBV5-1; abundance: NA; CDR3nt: TGCGCCAGCAGACGGACAAAAGGTAACTATGGCTACACCTTC; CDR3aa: CASRRTKGNYGYTF
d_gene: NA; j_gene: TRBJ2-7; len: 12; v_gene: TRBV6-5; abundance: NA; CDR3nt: TGTGCCAGCAATGGAGGGGGCGATCGGCAGTACTTC; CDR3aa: CASNGGGDRQYF
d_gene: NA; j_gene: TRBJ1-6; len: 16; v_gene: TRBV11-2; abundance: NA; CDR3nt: TGTGCCAGCAGCTTAGGGTCTCGGGACTATAATTCACCCCTCCACTTT; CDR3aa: CASSLGSRDYNSPLHF
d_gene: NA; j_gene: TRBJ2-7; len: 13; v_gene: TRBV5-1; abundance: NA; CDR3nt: TGCGCCGGAGGACCACCCTCGATTCACGAGCAGTACTTC; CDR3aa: CAGGPPSIHEQYF
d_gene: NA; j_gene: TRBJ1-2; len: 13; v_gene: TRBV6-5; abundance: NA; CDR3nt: TGTGCCAGCAGTTACGATAGGGGGTTCGGTATCACCTTC; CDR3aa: CASSYDRGFGITF
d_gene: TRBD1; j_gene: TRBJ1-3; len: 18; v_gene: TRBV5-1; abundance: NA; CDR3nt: TGCGCCAGCAGCCCGGGACAGCTCTCTTACTGGTCTGGAAACACCATATATTTT; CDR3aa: CASSPGQLSYWSGNTIYF
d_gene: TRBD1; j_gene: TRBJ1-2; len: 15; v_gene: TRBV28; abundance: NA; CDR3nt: TGTGCCAGCAGTTTACCCCGGGAGGGGGCGAATGGCTACACCTTC; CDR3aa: CASSLPREGANGYTF
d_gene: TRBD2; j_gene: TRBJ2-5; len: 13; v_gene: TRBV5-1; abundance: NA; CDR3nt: TGCGCCAGCACCTATGACGGGGGGGAGACCCAGTACTTC; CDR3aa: CASTYDGGETQYF
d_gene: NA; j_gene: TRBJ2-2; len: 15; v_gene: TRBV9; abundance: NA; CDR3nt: TGTGCCAGCAGAGAGGGCCCTCAAGGCTATGGGGAGCTGTTTTTT; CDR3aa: CASREGPQGYGELFF
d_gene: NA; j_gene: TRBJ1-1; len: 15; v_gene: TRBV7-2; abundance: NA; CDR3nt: TGTGCCAGCAGACTTTCAGGGTTCCTGAACACTGAAGCTTTCTTT; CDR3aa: CASRLSGFLNTEAFF
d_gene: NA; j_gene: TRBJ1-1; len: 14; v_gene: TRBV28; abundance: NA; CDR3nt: TGTGCCAGCGCCTCCACACAGCAGAACACTGAAGCTTTCTTT; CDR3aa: CASASTQQNTEAFF
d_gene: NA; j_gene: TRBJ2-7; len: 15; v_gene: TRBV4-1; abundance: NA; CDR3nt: TGCGCCAGCAGCCAAGGGGGAGGGGGACCCGGGGAGCAGTACTTC; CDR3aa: CASSQGGGGPGEQYF
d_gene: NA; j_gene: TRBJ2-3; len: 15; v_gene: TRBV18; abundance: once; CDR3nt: TGTGCCAGCTCACCCAGGGAGGATGGCACAGATACGCAGTATTTT; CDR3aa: CASSPREDGTDTQYF
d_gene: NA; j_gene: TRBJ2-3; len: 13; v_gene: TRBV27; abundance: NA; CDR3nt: TGTGCCAGCAGCCTGGAGGGCCCAGATACGCAGTATTTT; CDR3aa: CASSLEGPDTQYF
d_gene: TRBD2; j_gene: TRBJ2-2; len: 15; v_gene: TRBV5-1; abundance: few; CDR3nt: TGCGCCAGCAGCTTGGCCGCTAGCGGGGTGGCGGAGCTGTTTTTT; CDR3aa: CASSLAASGVAELFF
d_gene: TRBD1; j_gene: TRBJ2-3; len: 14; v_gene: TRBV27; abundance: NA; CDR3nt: TGTGCCAGCAGTCAGGACAGGGATCTTTATACGCAGTATTTT; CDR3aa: CASSQDRDLYTQYF
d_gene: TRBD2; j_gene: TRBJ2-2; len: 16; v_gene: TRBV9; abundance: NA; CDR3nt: TGTGCCAGCAGCGTTGTCGGGGCTAGCGGGAGAGGGGAGCTGTTTTTT; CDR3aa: CASSVVGASGRGELFF
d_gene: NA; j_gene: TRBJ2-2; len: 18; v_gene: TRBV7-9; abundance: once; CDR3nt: TGTGCGACACGGGGTATGGGGTTTATCGAGGCGAACACCGGGGAGCTGTTTTTT; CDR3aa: CATRGMGFIEANTGELFF
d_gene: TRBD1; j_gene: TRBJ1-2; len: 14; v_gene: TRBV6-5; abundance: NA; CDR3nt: TGTGCCAGCTGGCACGGGGACAGAATATATGGCTACACCTTC; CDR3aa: CASWHGDRIYGYTF
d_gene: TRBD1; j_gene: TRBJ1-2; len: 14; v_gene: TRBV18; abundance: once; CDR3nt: TGTGCCAGCTCACCGGGACAGAATAACTATGGCTACACCTTC; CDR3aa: CASSPGQNNYGYTF
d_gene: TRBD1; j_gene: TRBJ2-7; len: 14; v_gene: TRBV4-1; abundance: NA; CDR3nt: TGCGCCAGCAGCCAAGTCGACAGGGAGTACGAGCAGTACTTC; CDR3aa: CASSQVDREYEQYF
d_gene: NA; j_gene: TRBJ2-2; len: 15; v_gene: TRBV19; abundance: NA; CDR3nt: TGTGCCAGTTATCCCGGGACTCTCTACACCGGGGAGCTGTTTTTT; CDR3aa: CASYPGTLYTGELFF
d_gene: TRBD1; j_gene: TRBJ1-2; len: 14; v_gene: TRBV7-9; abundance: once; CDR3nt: TGTGCCAGCAGCTGGGGACAGAGTTTCTATGGCTACACCTTC; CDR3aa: CASSWGQSFYGYTF
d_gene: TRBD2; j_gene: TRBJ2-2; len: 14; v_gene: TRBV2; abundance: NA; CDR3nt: TGTGCCAGCAATCCTAGCGGGGCGACCGGGGAGCTGTTTTTT; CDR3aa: CASNPSGATGELFF
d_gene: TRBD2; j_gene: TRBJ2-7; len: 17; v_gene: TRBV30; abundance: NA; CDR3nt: TGTGCCTCGACCGGGACTAGCGGGAGTAAAAGAGCGGGCGAGCAGTACTTC; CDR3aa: CASTGTSGSKRAGEQYF
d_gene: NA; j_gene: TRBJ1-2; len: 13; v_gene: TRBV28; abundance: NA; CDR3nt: TGTGCCAGCAGGGGGCCTCCACGGGTTGGCTACACCTTC; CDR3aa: CASRGPPRVGYTF
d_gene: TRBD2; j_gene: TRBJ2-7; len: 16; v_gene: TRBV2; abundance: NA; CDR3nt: TGTGCCAGCAACCCCCCTTGGCGCGGGAGGAACGACGAGCAGTACTTC; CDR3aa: CASNPPWRGRNDEQYF
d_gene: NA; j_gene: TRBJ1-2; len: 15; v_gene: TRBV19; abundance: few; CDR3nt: TGTGCCAGTAGTCCACAGCGGAGGGATAACTATGGCTACACCTTC; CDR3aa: CASSPQRRDNYGYTF
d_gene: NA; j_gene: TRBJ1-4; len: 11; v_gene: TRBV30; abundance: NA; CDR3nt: TGTGCTCGCGGGTATTGGGAAAAACTGTTTTTT; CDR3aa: CARGYWEKLFF
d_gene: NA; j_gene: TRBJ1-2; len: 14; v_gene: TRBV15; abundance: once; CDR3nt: TGTGCCACCAGCACGCGCGGTGCTAACTATGGCTACACCTTC; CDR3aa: CATSTRGANYGYTF